Detailed here is one T cell receptor beta chain. This specimen comes from a study of blood T cell repertoires in COVID-19. This CDR3 has 16 amino acids. Germline-derived CDR1 and CDR2 are LNHNV and YYDKDF (reference sequence). J was trimmed by 0 bases and V by 3 bases; bases with no gene match: 8. Produced via immunoSEQ multiplex PCR; TCRdb's table is partial and in-frame only. The table includes 280,000 or so clones, approximately 86% detected once. This clonotype was obtained from a man younger than 30 with active or convalescent COVID-19. The chain employs TRBV15 and TRBJ2-7; 7 nucleotides line up with TRBD1. Sequenced input: peripheral blood. CDR3 protein: CATSSSRGGSSYEQYF. CDR3 nucleotide sequence: TGTGCCACCAGCAGTTCAAGAGGGGGCAGCTCCTACGAGCAGTACTTC.